Below are 2 T cell receptor beta chains sequenced from a single sample in a study of blood T cells in healthy people across ages. A second about 6 to 12 cycle PCR used barcoded and J-beta primers. TCRdb used MiXCR to reprocess the 5' RACE reads, holding one entry per CDR3 protein. The table lists over 950,000 distinct CDR3 sequences, approximately 50% of them singletons. Input material: blood. The receptors originated from a woman in her sixties in good health.

The rearrangement links TRBV12-3 or TRBV12-4 to TRBJ2-7; TRBD2 agrees at 7 bases. Gene TRBJ2-1 matches the end of the DNA better, so the J call may be wrong. The CDR3 totals 14 residues. As DNA, the CDR3 is TGTGCCAGCACCGGGGAGGGCCGCTACAATGAGCAGTTCTTC. This gives the protein CASTGEGRYNEQFF.

The sample holds a few counts of this clonotype. This chain joins TRBV20-1 and TRBJ2-3; D is undetermined. The germline V and J ends were trimmed by 2 bases and 6 bases, with 15 bases remaining between them. This CDR3 contains 14 residues. Per germline, CDR1 DFQATT and CDR2 SNEGSKA (reference sequence). The CDR3 coding sequence is TGCAGTGCTAGACCGGACGGGCTCTACGATACGCAGTATTTT. Amino acid sequence: CSARPDGLYDTQYF.